This TCR beta chain is from a study of blood T cell repertoires in COVID-19. Turning to the study itself: Specimens from acute and convalescent COVID-19 originated in the United States, Italy and Spain. PBMCs, B-cell-depleted T cells, or T cells were the source of the cDNA or gDNA that made up the material.

CDR3 size: 16 residues. In germline, CDR1 is MNHEY, CDR2 SVGAGI. V lost 1 base to trimming and J lost 5 bases, with 14 bases between them. Libraries were prepared by immunoSEQ multiplex PCR; TCRdb keeps only in-frame clonotypes and omits some of them. Here the sample spans some 130,000 clones, about 83% being singletons. This rearrangement joins TRBV6-5 to TRBJ2-2, with D possibly matching TRBD1 (5 bases). The TCR originated in a human donor in a cohort sampled during active COVID-19. Sequenced material: peripheral blood. For the CDR3, the DNA is TGTGCCAGCAGTTACTTGCGACAGATCGGGACCGGGGAGCTGTTTTTT. Its translation is CASSYLRQIGTGELFF.